This TCR beta chain originates from a study of blood T cell repertoires in COVID-19. The CDR3 covers 18 residues. CDR1 is MNHNY, CDR2 SVGAGI, per germline (reference sequence). V shed 5 bases and J 2 bases; nucleotides not matched to a gene: 12. Some clones are missing from TCRdb's copy, which holds only in-frame ones; the method was immunoSEQ multiplex PCR. The sample has some 52,000 clones, 90% seen once. This clone was counted once. The source material was peripheral blood. The TCR comes from a human donor in a cohort sampled during active COVID-19. This chain links TRBV6-6 with TRBJ2-6; the match to TRBD1 covers 7 bases. As DNA, the CDR3 is TGTGCCAGCAGTCATACAGGGGAAATAGTCCCTGGGGCCAACGTCCTGACTTTC. Residues: CASSHTGEIVPGANVLTF.